The entry below gives a single T cell receptor beta chain sequence along with its context. The antigen is undetermined. This sample was included in a study of T cell responses to AZD1222 COVID-19 vaccine. Whole-study results and caveats: No repertoire was sampled before or during the peak T cell response, only after it.

Sequencing was performed with immunoSEQ multiplex PCR; in TCRdb, only in-frame clones are kept and a portion is missing. The data contain around 120,000 clones, around 86% of them singletons. V shed 1 base and J shed 1 base, with 13 bases lying between them. The germline CDR1 and CDR2 sequences are SGHVS and FQNEAQ. The CDR3 has 16 amino acids. This specimen was peripheral blood, taken on day 0 of AZD1222 vaccination. The chain uses TRBV7-8 and TRBJ1-1; D unresolved. This clonotype originated in an adult in good health. CDR3 amino acids: CASSLVFGRQNTEAFF. CDR3 DNA: TGTGCCAGCAGCTTAGTCTTTGGGCGGCAGAACACTGAAGCTTTCTTT.